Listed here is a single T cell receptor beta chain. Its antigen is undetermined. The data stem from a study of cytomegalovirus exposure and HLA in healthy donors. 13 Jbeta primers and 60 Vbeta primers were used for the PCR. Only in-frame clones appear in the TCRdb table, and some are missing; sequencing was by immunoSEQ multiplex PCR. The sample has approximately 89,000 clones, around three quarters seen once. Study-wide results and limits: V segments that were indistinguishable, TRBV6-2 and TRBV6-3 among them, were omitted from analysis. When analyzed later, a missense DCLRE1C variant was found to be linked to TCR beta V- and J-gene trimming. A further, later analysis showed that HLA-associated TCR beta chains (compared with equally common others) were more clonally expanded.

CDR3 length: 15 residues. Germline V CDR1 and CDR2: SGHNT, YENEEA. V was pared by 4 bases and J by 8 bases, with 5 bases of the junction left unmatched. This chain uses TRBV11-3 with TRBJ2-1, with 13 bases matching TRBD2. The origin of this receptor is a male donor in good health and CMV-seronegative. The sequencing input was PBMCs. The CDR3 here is CASSSGLAGADEQFF. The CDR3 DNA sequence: TGTGCCAGCAGCTCTGGACTAGCGGGAGCTGATGAGCAGTTCTTC.